This T cell receptor (beta chain) is from a study of T cells in Graves' hyperthyroidism and ophthalmopathy. On the study more broadly: Peripheral blood was drawn at first diagnosis, prior to all treatment.

Remarks on this clonotype: Possible read error: a much larger clone is one base away.

The CDR3 runs to 14 residues. The germline V gene has CDR1 LGHDT and CDR2 YNNKEL (reference sequence). V shed 1 base and J shed 3 bases, with 7 bases lying between them. The CDR3 regions of TCR beta were amplified from RNA transcripts. An initial round of RT-PCR targeting the TCR CDR3 relied on the HTBI primer set. TCRdb re-called the multiplex PCR reads through MiXCR, storing one row per CDR3 protein. The sample shows 500,000 to 800,000 distinct CDR3 sequences, about 14% of them seen only once. V and J are TRBV3-1 and TRBJ2-1; D is ambiguous. The receptor's source is a woman aged 45-65 years with Graves' ophthalmopathy. Sequencing was carried out using blood. The CDR3 sequence: CASSQVDRYNEQFF. CDR3 in DNA: TGTGCCAGCAGCCAAGTAGACCGCTACAATGAGCAGTTCTTC.